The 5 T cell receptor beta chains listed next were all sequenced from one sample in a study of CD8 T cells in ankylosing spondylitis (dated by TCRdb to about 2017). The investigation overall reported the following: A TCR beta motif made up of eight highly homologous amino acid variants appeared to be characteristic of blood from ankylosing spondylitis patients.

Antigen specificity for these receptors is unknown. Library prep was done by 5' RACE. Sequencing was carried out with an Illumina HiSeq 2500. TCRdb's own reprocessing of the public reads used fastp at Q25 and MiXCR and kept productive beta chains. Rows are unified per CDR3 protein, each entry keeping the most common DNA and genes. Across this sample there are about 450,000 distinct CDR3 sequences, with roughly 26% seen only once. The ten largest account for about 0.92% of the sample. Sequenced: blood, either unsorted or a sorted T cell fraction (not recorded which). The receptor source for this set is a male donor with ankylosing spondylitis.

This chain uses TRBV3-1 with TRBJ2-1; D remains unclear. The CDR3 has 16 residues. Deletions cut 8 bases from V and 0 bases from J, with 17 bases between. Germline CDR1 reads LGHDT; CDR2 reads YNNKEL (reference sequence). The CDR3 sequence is CASPPRCPSSYNEQFF. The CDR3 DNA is TGTGCCAGCCCTCCGCGGTGTCCTAGCTCCTACAATGAGCAGTTCTTC.

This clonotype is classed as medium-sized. CDR3 DNA: TGCGCCAGCAGCCAAGGAACAGGGCACTCTGGAAACACCATATATTTT. Encoded protein: CASSQGTGHSGNTIYF. This rearrangement joins TRBV4-1 to TRBJ1-3; D may be TRBD1 (6 bases). The germline CDR1 and CDR2 sequences are MGHRA and YSYEKL. CDR3 length equals 16 residues. Trimming took 1 base from V and 0 from J, leaving 10 bases between them.

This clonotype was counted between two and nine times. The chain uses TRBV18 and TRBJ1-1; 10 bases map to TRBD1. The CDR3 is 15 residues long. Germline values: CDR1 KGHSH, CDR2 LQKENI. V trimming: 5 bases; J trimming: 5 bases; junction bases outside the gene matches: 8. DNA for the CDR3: TGTGCCAGCTCATCCCGGACAGGGGGTCCAACTGAAGCTTTCTTT. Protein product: CASSSRTGGPTEAFF.

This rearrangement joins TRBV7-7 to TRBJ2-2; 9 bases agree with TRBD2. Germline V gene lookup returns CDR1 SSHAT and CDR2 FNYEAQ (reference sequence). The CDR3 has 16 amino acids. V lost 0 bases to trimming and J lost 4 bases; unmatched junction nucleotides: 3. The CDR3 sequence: CASSLALAGITGELFF. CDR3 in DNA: TGTGCCAGCAGCTTAGCCCTAGCGGGGATCACCGGGGAGCTGTTTTTT. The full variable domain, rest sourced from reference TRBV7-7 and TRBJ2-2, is GAGVSQSPRYKVTKRGQDVTLRCDPISSHATLYWYQQALGQGPEFLTYFNYEAQPDKSGLPSDRFSAERPEGSISTLTIQRTEQRDSAMYRCASSLALAGITGELFFGEGSRLTVL.

The CDR3 loop reads CASTHDGTGELFF. The DNA for the CDR3 is TGTGCCAGCACCCACGATGGGACCGGGGAGCTGTTTTTT. The chain uses TRBV7-8 and TRBJ2-2; D unresolved. Per the germline V gene, CDR1 is SGHVS and CDR2 is FQNEAQ. V lost 7 bases, J lost 5 bases, and 11 bases lay in between. This CDR3 comprises 13 residues. Drawing the rest from reference TRBV7-8 and TRBJ2-2, the complete variable domain is GAGVSQSPRYKVAKRGQDVALRCDPISGHVSLFWYQQALGQGPEFLTYFQNEAQLDKSGLPSDRFFAERPEGSVSTLKIQRTQQEDSAVYLCASTHDGTGELFFGEGSRLTVL.